This T cell receptor (beta chain) stems from a study of blood T cell repertoires in COVID-19. About the study: Sites across the United States, Italy and Spain contributed samples from acute and convalescent COVID-19. Sources were T cells, B-cell-depleted T cells, or PBMCs; the material itself was cDNA or gDNA.

To note about this clone: Other DNA sequences in this sample translate to the same CDR3.

Original processing methods: Amplification of reference gene primers provided the estimated nucleated cell counts. The method was immunoSEQ multiplex PCR; TCRdb's version includes in-frame clones alone and lacks a portion of them. V and J calls and clone size are as listed in that table; D and trimming were resolved from the DNA. The sample holds around 300,000 clones; roughly 90% are singletons and the top ten take about 2%. Sequenced: peripheral blood. This sequence originates from a man aged 18 to 30 with active or convalescent COVID-19.

The CDR3 DNA follows: TGTGCCAGCAGTCAAGGACCGGGGGGAACTAACTATGGCTACACCTTC. Residues: CASSQGPGGTNYGYTF. The chain carries TRBV11-2 and TRBJ1-2; possibly TRBD1 for D (5 bases). Trimming left V 6 bases short and J 0 bases short, with 17 bases between. Germline CDR1 and CDR2: SGHAT and FQNNGV. The CDR3 covers 16 residues.